Shown below are 20 T cell receptor beta chains from a single sample sequenced in a study of cytomegalovirus exposure and HLA in healthy donors. Both 60 Vbeta primers and 13 Jbeta primers went into the PCR. Assay used: immunoSEQ multiplex PCR; TCRdb lists only in-frame clones, some missing. The table lists around 150,000 clones, about 75% of them singletons. The material sequenced was PBMCs. These TCRs come from a male donor in good health and CMV-seronegative.

The CDR3 DNA reads TGTGCCAGCAGCAAACAGGGGTTTACTGAAGCTTTCTTT. Protein sequence: CASSKQGFTEAFF. This sequence joins TRBV6-5 and TRBJ1-1, with 7 nucleotides matching TRBD1. From germline, CDR1 is MNHEY and CDR2 SVGAGI. The CDR3 sequence is 13 residues long. J gave up 5 bases and V 6 bases, and 6 bases lay outside the gene matches.

The chain combines TRBV5-1 with TRBJ2-5, with D possibly being TRBD2 (5 bases). The length of the CDR3 is 14 residues. Germline-derived CDR1 and CDR2 are SGHRS and YFSETQ. V was cut by 0 bases and J by 7 bases, with 13 bases left in between. The CDR3 coding sequence is TGCGCCAGCAGCTTGGCCGAGGGTAGAGGGACCCAGTACTTC. The encoded protein is CASSLAEGRGTQYF.

This clone turned up a few times. The V call is TRBV5-1, the J call TRBJ2-3; 10 bases are a match to TRBD1. The CDR3 is made up of 15 amino acids. Germline V gives CDR1 SGHRS, CDR2 YFSETQ. V shed 3 bases and J 4 bases; nucleotides not matched to a gene: 5. The CDR3 protein is CASSSRGQGPDTQYF. The CDR3, as DNA: TGCGCCAGCAGCTCACGGGGACAGGGGCCAGATACGCAGTATTTT.

This clone turned up a few times. V is TRBV15 and J is TRBJ1-2, with 11 bases fitting TRBD1. CDR3 length equals 14 residues. CDR1 and CDR2 from the germline V gene are LNHNV and YYDKDF (reference sequence). V shed 4 bases and J 4 bases; nucleotides not matched to a gene: 2. Here the CDR3 reads CATSTGTGGYGYTF. In nucleotides, the CDR3 is TGTGCCACCAGCACAGGGACAGGGGGCTATGGCTACACCTTC.

This chain links TRBV27 with TRBJ2-1; 10 nucleotides line up with TRBD1. The CDR3 length is 15 residues. Per germline, CDR1 MNHEY and CDR2 SMNVEV (reference sequence). V gave up 4 bases and J gave up 4 bases; unmatched junction bases: 4. The CDR3 coding sequence is TGTGCCAGCAGTTCACCGGGACAGGGGTACAATGAGCAGTTCTTC. It codes for CASSSPGQGYNEQFF.

The V call is TRBV6-1, the J call TRBJ1-1, with D tentatively TRBD1 (6 bases). The CDR3 runs to 13 residues. V lost 6 bases to trimming and J lost 2 bases, with 10 bases between them. Germline V gene lookup returns CDR1 MNHNS and CDR2 SASEGT. The CDR3 spells CASRQGGNTEAFF. In nucleotides, the CDR3 is TGTGCCAGCAGACAGGGTGGAAACACTGAAGCTTTCTTT.

This chain connects TRBV14 to TRBJ2-1, with TRBD2 matching 9 bases. Germline loops: CDR1 SGHDN, CDR2 FVKESK. Trimming took 1 base from V and 2 from J; bases not matched to a gene: 3. This CDR3 contains 16 residues. Here the CDR3 reads CASSQGSSGAYNEQFF. DNA of the CDR3: TGTGCCAGCAGCCAAGGGTCTAGCGGGGCCTACAATGAGCAGTTCTTC.

This chain links TRBV6-4 with TRBJ1-2; 7 bases match TRBD1. V lost 2 bases to trimming and J lost 11 bases; unmatched junction nucleotides: 5. CDR1 and CDR2 from the germline V gene are MRHNA and SNTAGT. The CDR3 loop spans 12 amino acids. The chain's CDR3 is CASSDETGTYTF. CDR3 DNA: TGTGCCAGCAGTGACGAGACAGGGACTTACACCTTC.

This clone was seen only a few times. This sequence joins TRBV27 and TRBJ1-2; 8 bases map to TRBD1. V was clipped by 6 bases and J by 5 bases; unmatched bases: 2. Germline loops: CDR1 MNHEY, CDR2 SMNVEV (reference sequence). CDR3 size: 12 residues. As DNA, the CDR3 is TGTGCCAGCAGCGGACAGGGATATGGCTACACCTTC. It codes for CASSGQGYGYTF.

This clone was seen a few times. V and J are TRBV5-6 and TRBJ1-2, with TRBD1 as a possible D gene (5 bases). V was clipped by 0 bases and J by 4 bases, with 10 bases between them. The CDR3 runs 14 residues. Germline loops: CDR1 SGHDT, CDR2 YYEEEE. Here the CDR3 DNA reads TGTGCCAGCAGCTTGGCGGGGGGGACCTATGGCTACACCTTC. Translated, it gives CASSLAGGTYGYTF.

The chain links TRBV7-4 to TRBJ1-5; D gene unclear. Germline CDR1 reads SGHVT; CDR2 reads SQSDAQ. The CDR3 is made up of 15 amino acids. Trimming took 4 bases from V and 0 from J, leaving 10 bases between them. The CDR3 is CASSCYSYSNQPQHF. The CDR3 bases are TGTGCCAGCAGCTGTTACAGTTATAGCAATCAGCCCCAGCATTTT.

This clone was seen more than once but under ten times. J is TRBJ1-1 and V is TRBV6-5; a weak D match, TRBD1 (6 bases). The CDR3 contains 15 residues. The germline CDR1 and CDR2 sequences are MNHEY and SVGAGI. Trimming cost V 0 bases and J 0 bases, with 8 bases left between them. CDR3 coding DNA: TGTGCCAGCAGTTACTCCAGGGGCGTGAACACTGAAGCTTTCTTT. Translation: CASSYSRGVNTEAFF.

This sequence joins TRBV5-1 and TRBJ2-5; perhaps TRBD2 as D (6 bases). The end of the DNA aligns better with TRBJ2-7, so the J call may be wrong. CDR1 is SGHRS and CDR2 is YFSETQ in the germline V gene. The CDR3 extends over 14 amino acids. The CDR3 DNA is TGCGCCAGCAGCCCTCGGGACTCCTCCTACGAGCAGTACTTC. This codes for CASSPRDSSYEQYF.

V gene TRBV4-3 combines with J gene TRBJ2-5; the D gene is possibly TRBD2 (5 bases). This CDR3 has 15 amino acids. Germline V CDR1 and CDR2: LGHNA, YSLEER. V was trimmed by 0 bases and J by 6 bases, leaving 14 bases between them. The chain's CDR3 is CASSQDLASMQTQYF. The DNA of the CDR3 is TGCGCCAGCAGCCAAGATCTAGCTAGCATGCAGACCCAGTACTTC.

The rearrangement uses TRBV27 and TRBJ1-2, with 10 bases aligning to TRBD1. The CDR3 contains 14 residues. The junction had 1 base not matched to a gene; V was cut back by 0 bases and J by 6 bases. The germline CDR1 and CDR2 sequences are MNHEY and SMNVEV (reference sequence). CDR3 in amino acids: CASSLSTGGHGYTF. CDR3 in DNA: TGTGCCAGCAGTTTATCGACAGGGGGCCATGGCTACACCTTC.

V usage is TRBV7-9 and J usage is TRBJ2-5; TRBD1 might be the D (5 bases). Trimming removed 1 base from V and 4 bases from J, with 13 bases in between. Germline assignment: CDR1 SEHNR and CDR2 FQNEAQ (reference sequence). CDR3 length equals 15 residues. The CDR3 region is CASSLVQGIGETQYF. DNA of the CDR3: TGTGCCAGCAGCTTAGTTCAGGGAATCGGAGAGACCCAGTACTTC.

J is TRBJ1-1 and V is TRBV19; maybe TRBD1 (5 bases). V was cut by 6 bases and J by 5 bases, with 19 bases left in between. The CDR3 runs 15 residues. Germline CDR1 is LNHDA and CDR2 is SQIVND (reference sequence). CDR3 residues: CASRPDSRGRTEAFF. The DNA of the CDR3 is TGTGCCAGTAGACCTGACAGTAGGGGCAGGACTGAAGCTTTCTTT.

V and J are TRBV27 and TRBJ1-1, with no clear D. The CDR3 totals 14 residues. Germline V CDR1 and CDR2: MNHEY, SMNVEV (reference sequence). The V end lost 2 bases, the J end lost 3 bases, and 10 bases lay between the germline ends. CDR3 sequence: CASSLRGSHTEAFF. The CDR3 region has the DNA TGTGCCAGCAGTTTAAGAGGGTCCCACACTGAAGCTTTCTTT.

This rearrangement joins TRBV21-1 to TRBJ1-6; the table's D call TRBD1 went unverified against the DNA. TRBV21-1 is a pseudogene. This CDR3 contains 14 residues. CDR3 sequence (DNA): TGTGCCAGCAGCTCTAGGGGGTTCTCTGGACCCCTCCACTTT. It translates to CASSSRGFSGPLHF.

For the CDR3, the DNA is TGTGCCAGCAGCTTAGCGTGGGGGGTAAGGGAGACCCAGTACTTC. Its translation: CASSLAWGVRETQYF. The rearrangement uses TRBV7-2 and TRBJ2-5; D might be TRBD2 (6 bases). The CDR3 has 15 amino acids. CDR1 SGHTA and CDR2 FQGNSA come from the germline V gene. V lost 0 bases and J 5 bases, leaving 13 bases between the germline ends.